The entry that follows covers one T cell receptor (beta chain) sequence. Antigen: not known. The data were taken from a study of T cell therapy after organ transplantation. CDR1 and CDR2 (germline): MNHEY, SVGAGI. V dropped 8 bases and J dropped 0 bases, with 7 bases sitting between them. The CDR3 has 12 residues. Only in-frame clones appear in the TCRdb table, and some are missing; sequencing was by immunoSEQ multiplex PCR. Of tens of thousands of clones listed, 85% to 95% are singletons. The clonotype originates from a human patient who had received a solid organ transplant and had CMV disease. This material consisted of CD8+ T cells from blood, taken before autologous CMV-specific T cell therapy. The chain has TRBV6-5 and TRBJ1-1; D gene unclear. CDR3: CASGPLNTEAFF. In DNA, the CDR3 is TGTGCCAGCGGCCCTTTGAACACTGAAGCTTTCTTT.